The text below deals with one TCR beta chain. The data belong to a study of blood T cell repertoires in COVID-19. The protocol was immunoSEQ multiplex PCR, while the TCRdb copy is restricted to in-frame clones and leaves out a portion. The sample lists 80,000 to 90,000 clones, approximately 88% occurring once. The J segment lost 5 bases and the V segment lost 3 bases, leaving 4 bases of the junction unmatched. The CDR3 runs to 13 residues. The V gene's germline CDR1 is GTSNPN and CDR2 SVGIG (reference sequence). Sequenced: peripheral blood. The clonotype originates from a man aged 60-69 years with acute or convalescent COVID-19. This chain links TRBV30 with TRBJ1-5; 7 bases map to TRBD1. This chain's CDR3 is CAWSDRAHQPQHF. The CDR3 nucleotides read TGTGCCTGGAGCGACAGGGCCCATCAGCCCCAGCATTTT.